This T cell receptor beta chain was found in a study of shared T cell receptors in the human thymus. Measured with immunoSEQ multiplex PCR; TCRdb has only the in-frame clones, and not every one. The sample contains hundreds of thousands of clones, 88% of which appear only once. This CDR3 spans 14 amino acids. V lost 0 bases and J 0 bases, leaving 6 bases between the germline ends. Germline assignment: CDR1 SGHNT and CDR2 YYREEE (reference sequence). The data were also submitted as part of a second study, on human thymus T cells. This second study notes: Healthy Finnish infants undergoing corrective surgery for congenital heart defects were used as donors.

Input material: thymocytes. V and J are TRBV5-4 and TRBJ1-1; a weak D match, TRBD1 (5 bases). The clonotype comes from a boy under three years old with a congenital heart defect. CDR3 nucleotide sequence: TGTGCCAGCAGCTTGGGCAGGGTGAACACTGAAGCTTTCTTT. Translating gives CASSLGRVNTEAFF.